The entry that follows covers one T cell receptor beta chain sequence. The antigen remains unidentified. This sample is part of a study of Graves' ophthalmopathy and Graves' hyperthyroidism. Broader study findings: Ophthalmopathy was separated from stable hyperthyroidism by a 13-signature model with 87.88% sensitivity and over 75% specificity. Blood also held most thyroid clonotypes expanded above 0.001 frequency.

The CDR3 sequence is 16 residues long. Trimming removed 4 bases at V and 0 bases at J, with 11 bases between. Looked up from germline, CDR1 is SGHRS and CDR2 is YFSETQ. Clinicians made diagnoses from clinical symptoms, serum thyroxine, TRAb, thyroid ultrasound and orbital computed tomography. Amplification targeted the TCR beta CDR3 regions, with RNA transcripts as the source material. RT-PCR in the first round used HTBI primers; a second-round multiplex PCR followed. TCRdb called the multiplex PCR reads again in MiXCR, with one record for every CDR3 protein. The repertoire holds around 660,000 distinct CDR3 sequences, about 40% seen once, with over 2.5% in the top ten.

The V and J genes are TRBV5-1 and TRBJ2-6; TRBD2 might be the D (6 bases). Material: peripheral blood. The TCR comes from an adult man with Graves' ophthalmopathy. CDR3 coding DNA: TGCGCCAGCAGCGTGGACTACGGCTCTGGGGCCAACGTCCTGACTTTC. Translation: CASSVDYGSGANVLTF.